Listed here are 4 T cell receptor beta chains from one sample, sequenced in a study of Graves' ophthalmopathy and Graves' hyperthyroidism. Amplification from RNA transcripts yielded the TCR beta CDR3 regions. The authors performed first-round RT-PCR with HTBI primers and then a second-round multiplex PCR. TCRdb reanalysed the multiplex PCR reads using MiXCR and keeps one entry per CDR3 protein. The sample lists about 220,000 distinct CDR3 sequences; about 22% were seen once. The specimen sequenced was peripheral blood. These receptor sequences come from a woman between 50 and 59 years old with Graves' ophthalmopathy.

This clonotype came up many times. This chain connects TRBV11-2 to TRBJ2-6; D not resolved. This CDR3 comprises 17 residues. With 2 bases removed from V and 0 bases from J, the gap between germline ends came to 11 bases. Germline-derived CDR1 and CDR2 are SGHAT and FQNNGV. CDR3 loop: CASSLNQGVSGANVLTF. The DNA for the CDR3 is TGTGCCAGCAGCTTAAATCAAGGCGTCTCTGGGGCCAACGTCCTGACTTTC.

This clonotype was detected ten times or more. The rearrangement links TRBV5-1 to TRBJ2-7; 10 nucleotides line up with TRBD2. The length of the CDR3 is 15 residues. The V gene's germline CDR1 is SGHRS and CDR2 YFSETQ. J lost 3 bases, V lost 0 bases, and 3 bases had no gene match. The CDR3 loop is CASSLAWTSGYEQYF. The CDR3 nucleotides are TGCGCCAGCAGCTTGGCTTGGACTAGCGGCTACGAGCAGTACTTC.

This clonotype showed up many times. The CDR3 DNA is TGTGCCAGCAGTGGGGCGGGGGGTTCAAACACCGGGGAGCTGTTTTTT. It is translated as CASSGAGGSNTGELFF. V and J are TRBV2 and TRBJ2-2, with TRBD2 matching 8 bases. The CDR3 loop spans 16 amino acids. With V trimmed by 4 bases and J by 2 bases, 6 bases remained unmatched. Germline V gene sequence: CDR1 SNHLY, CDR2 FYNNEI.

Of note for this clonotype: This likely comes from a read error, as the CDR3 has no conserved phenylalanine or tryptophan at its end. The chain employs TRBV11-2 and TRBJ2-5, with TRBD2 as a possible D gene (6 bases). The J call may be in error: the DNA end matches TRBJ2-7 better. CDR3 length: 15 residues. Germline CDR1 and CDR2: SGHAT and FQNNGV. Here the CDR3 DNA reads TGTGCCAGCAGCTTATACGGAGGGGAGAGCTACGAGCAGTACTCC. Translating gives CASSLYGGESYEQYS.